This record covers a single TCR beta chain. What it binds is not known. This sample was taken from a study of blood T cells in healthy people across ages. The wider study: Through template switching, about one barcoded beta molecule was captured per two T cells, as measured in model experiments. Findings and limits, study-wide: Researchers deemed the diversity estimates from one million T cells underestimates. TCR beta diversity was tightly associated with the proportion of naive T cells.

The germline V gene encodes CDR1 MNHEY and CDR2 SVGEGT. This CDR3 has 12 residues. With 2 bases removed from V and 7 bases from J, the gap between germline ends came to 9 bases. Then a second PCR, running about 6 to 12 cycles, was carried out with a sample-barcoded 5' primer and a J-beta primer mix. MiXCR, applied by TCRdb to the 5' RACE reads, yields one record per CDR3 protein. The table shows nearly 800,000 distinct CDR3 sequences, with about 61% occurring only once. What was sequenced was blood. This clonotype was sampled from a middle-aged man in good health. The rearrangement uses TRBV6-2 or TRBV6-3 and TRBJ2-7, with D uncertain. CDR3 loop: CASSYVRYEQYF. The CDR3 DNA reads TGTGCCAGCAGTTACGTCCGATATGAGCAGTACTTC.